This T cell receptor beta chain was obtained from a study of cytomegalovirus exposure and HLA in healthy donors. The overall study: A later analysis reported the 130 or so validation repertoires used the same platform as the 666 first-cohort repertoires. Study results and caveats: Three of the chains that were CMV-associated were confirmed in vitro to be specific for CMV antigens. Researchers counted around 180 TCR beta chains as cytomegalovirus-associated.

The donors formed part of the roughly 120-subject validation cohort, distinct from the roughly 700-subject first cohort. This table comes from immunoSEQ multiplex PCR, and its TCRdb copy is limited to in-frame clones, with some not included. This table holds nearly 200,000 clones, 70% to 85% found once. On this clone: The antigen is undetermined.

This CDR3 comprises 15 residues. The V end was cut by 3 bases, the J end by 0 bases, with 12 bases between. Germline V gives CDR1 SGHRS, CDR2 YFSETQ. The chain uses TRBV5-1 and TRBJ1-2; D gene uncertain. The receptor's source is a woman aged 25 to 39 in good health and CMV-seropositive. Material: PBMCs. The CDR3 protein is CASSSQAGSNYGYTF. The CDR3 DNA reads TGCGCCAGCAGCTCGCAGGCCGGATCTAACTATGGCTACACCTTC.